This TCR beta chain was observed in a study of blood T cell repertoires in COVID-19. On the study more broadly: From the United States, Italy and Spain came samples of acute and convalescent COVID-19. Sources were T cells, B-cell-depleted T cells, or PBMCs; the material itself was cDNA or gDNA.

The Seattle site enrolled patients during active infection and followed them longitudinally. Original processing notes: Reference gene primer amplification gave nucleated cell count estimates. The protocol was immunoSEQ multiplex PCR, while the TCRdb copy is restricted to in-frame clones and leaves out a portion. V, J and clone size reflect that table, while D and trimming were determined from the DNA. This table has roughly 230,000 clones, 85% to 95% appearing once. The V gene's germline CDR1 is MNHEY and CDR2 SVGAGI. Deletions cut 0 bases from V and 9 bases from J, with 9 bases between. CDR3 length: 13 amino acids.

The rearrangement links TRBV6-5 to TRBJ2-1, with D possibly being TRBD1 (6 bases). The origin of this receptor is a man younger than 40 with COVID-19, enrolled during active disease. Sample: peripheral blood. The CDR3 DNA sequence: TGTGCCAGCAGTTACTCCGACAGGTTTGAGCAGTTCTTC. This sequence encodes CASSYSDRFEQFF.